Following are 19 T cell receptor beta chains from one sample sequenced in a study of blood T cell repertoires in COVID-19. Here immunoSEQ multiplex PCR was the method, and the copy in TCRdb shows in-frame clones only, minus some. The repertoire has roughly 160,000 clones, approximately 86% of them found once; the top ten carry approximately 7.6%. The material sequenced was peripheral blood. These receptors all come from a woman over 75 with COVID-19, enrolled during active disease.

This rearrangement joins TRBV11-1 to TRBJ1-6, with a tentative D call TRBD1 (6 bases). Trimming took 3 bases from V and 8 from J, leaving 11 bases between them. Germline V gives CDR1 SGHAT, CDR2 FQDESV (reference sequence). The CDR3 spans 14 residues. CDR3 DNA sequence: TGTGCCAGCAGCTTGCAGGGGTGGGATTCACCCCTCCACTTT. This encodes CASSLQGWDSPLHF.

The chain employs TRBV6-5 and TRBJ1-2, with D unresolved. CDR1 and CDR2 (germline): MNHEY, SVGAGI. This CDR3 has 13 amino acids. The V and J ends lost 6 bases and 1 base respectively, with 9 bases between them. CDR3 amino acids: CASSVHINYGYTF. CDR3 nucleotide sequence: TGTGCCAGCAGCGTACATATTAACTATGGCTACACCTTC.

The rearrangement links TRBV2 to TRBJ2-7; perhaps TRBD2 as D (5 bases). Per germline, CDR1 SNHLY and CDR2 FYNNEI. Trimming cost V 9 bases and J 2 bases, with 11 bases left between them. The CDR3 covers 12 residues. CDR3 nucleotides: TGTGCCAGTGCCCGGGGAGCCTACGAGCAGTACTTC. This translates into CASARGAYEQYF.

The chain combines TRBV18 with TRBJ2-3; 8 bases line up with TRBD2. The trim removed 3 bases at V and 8 bases at J, leaving 13 bases unmatched. The CDR3 runs 16 residues. Germline-derived CDR1 and CDR2 are KGHSH and LQKENI. The CDR3 loop reads CASSPSAGAVSGTQYF. The DNA for the CDR3 is TGTGCCAGCTCACCTTCAGCGGGGGCCGTGTCTGGTACGCAGTATTTT.

The table lists this clone with a count of one. V and J are TRBV18 and TRBJ2-3; the match to TRBD2 covers 7 bases. CDR1 and CDR2 from the germline V gene are KGHSH and LQKENI. The trim removed 3 bases at V and 2 bases at J, leaving 11 bases unmatched. The CDR3 has 17 residues. CDR3 in DNA: TGTGCCAGCTCACCCCCGACTATCAGGGACTACACAGATACGCAGTATTTT. Protein product: CASSPPTIRDYTDTQYF.

The rearrangement joins TRBV6-5 to TRBJ1-6, with 8 bases aligning to TRBD1. This CDR3 has 15 amino acids. Germline CDR1 reads MNHEY; CDR2 reads SVGAGI. Trimming cost V 6 bases and J 14 bases; bases outside gene matches: 15. Written as DNA, the CDR3 is TGTGCCAGCAGAAATTGGGAGACAGGGGATCAAGCCCTCCACTTT. This sequence encodes CASRNWETGDQALHF.

The CDR3 DNA reads as TGTGCCAGCAGTACCGGGACTAGCGGGAGAGTGTTCTTC. This translates into CASSTGTSGRVFF. The chain has TRBV6-5 and TRBJ2-1; 14 positions match TRBD2. Looked up from germline, CDR1 is MNHEY and CDR2 is SVGAGI. Germline trimming cut 5 bases from V and 15 bases from J; bases unmatched to any gene: 6. CDR3 length: 13 residues.

The chain links TRBV23-1 to TRBJ1-5; tentatively, D is TRBD1 (5 bases). TRBV23-1 is reported as an ORF; its role is uncertain. Deletions cut 6 bases from V and 7 bases from J, with 16 bases between. The length of the CDR3 is 14 residues. For the CDR3, the DNA is TGCGCCAGCAGGTTCCGGGACTCTATACAGCCCCAGCATTTT. Amino acid sequence: CASRFRDSIQPQHF.

The rearrangement joins TRBV9 to TRBJ1-5; 9 bases align to TRBD1. The germline V gene has CDR1 SGDLS and CDR2 YYNGEE. With 2 bases clipped from V and 4 bases from J, the junction kept 1 base outside the gene matches. CDR3 length equals 14 residues. The CDR3: CASSVTGGNQPQHF. The CDR3 nucleotides are TGTGCCAGCAGCGTGACAGGGGGGAATCAGCCCCAGCATTTT. Together with reference TRBV9 and TRBJ1-5, the CDR3 gives the full variable domain: DSGVTQTPKHLITATGQRVTLRCSPRSGDLSVYWYQQSLDQGLQFLIQYYNGEERAKGNILERFSAQQFPDLHSELNLSSLELGDSALYFCASSVTGGNQPQHFGDGTRLSIL.

This sequence joins TRBV18 and TRBJ1-1, with D tentatively TRBD1 (6 bases). This CDR3 is built from 14 residues. Trimming cost V 3 bases and J 5 bases, with 13 bases left between them. Germline CDR1 reads KGHSH; CDR2 reads LQKENI. The CDR3 loop reads CASSPSQGNTEAFF. In nucleotides, the CDR3 is TGTGCCAGCTCACCCTCGCAGGGGAATACTGAAGCTTTCTTT. Variable domain in full (rest from reference TRBV18 and TRBJ1-1): NAGVMQNPRHLVRRRGQEARLRCSPMKGHSHVYWYRQLPEEGLKFMVYLQKENIIDESGMPKERFSAEFPKEGPSILRIQQVVRGDSAAYFCASSPSQGNTEAFFGQGTRLTVV.

The gene calls are TRBV5-4 and TRBJ2-7; a possible D gene is TRBD2 (6 bases). V shed 4 bases and J shed 7 bases, with 21 bases lying between them. Looked up from germline, CDR1 is SGHNT and CDR2 is YYREEE (reference sequence). CDR3 length: 15 amino acids. CDR3 nucleotide sequence: TGTGCCAGCAGCCCCGCTCCTCTACTAGCCCTGGAGCAGTACTTC. Its protein is CASSPAPLLALEQYF. Combining the CDR3 with reference TRBV5-4 and TRBJ2-7 gives the whole variable domain ETGVTQSPTHLIKTRGQQVTLRCSSQSGHNTVSWYQQALGQGPQFIFQYYREEENGRGNFPPRFSGLQFPNYSSELNVNALELDDSALYLCASSPAPLLALEQYFGPGTRLTVT.

This chain uses TRBV24-1 with TRBJ2-1; D might be TRBD2 (5 bases). The germline V and J ends were trimmed by 2 bases and 8 bases, with 12 bases remaining between them. The CDR3 consists of 14 residues. Germline assignment: CDR1 KGHDR and CDR2 SFDVKD. CDR3 in amino acids: CATSDSAVMDEQFF. CDR3 DNA sequence: TGTGCCACCAGTGATTCAGCGGTGATGGATGAGCAGTTCTTC.

This chain connects TRBV6-5 to TRBJ1-2, with D perhaps TRBD1 (5 bases). The CDR3 runs 15 residues. CDR1 is MNHEY and CDR2 is SVGAGI in the germline V gene. Trimming shortened V by 5 bases and J by 0 bases, and 13 bases separated the two germline ends. CDR3 nucleotides: TGTGCCAGCAGTCGTGGGGGGGGGACTAACTATGGCTACACCTTC. Residues: CASSRGGGTNYGYTF.

This chain connects TRBV7-2 to TRBJ2-3, with 11 bases matching TRBD2. The V segment lost 5 bases and the J segment 5 bases; nucleotides outside the gene matches: 6. Germline lookup yields CDR1 SGHTA and CDR2 FQGNSA. This CDR3 has 15 residues. This CDR3 is CASSASLAGGDTQYF. The CDR3, as DNA: TGTGCCAGCAGCGCGTCCCTAGCGGGAGGAGATACGCAGTATTTT.

The chain carries TRBV6-5 and TRBJ2-7; perhaps TRBD1 as D (5 bases). The germline CDR1 and CDR2 sequences are MNHEY and SVGAGI. The V end was cut by 2 bases, the J end by 0 bases, with 8 bases between. CDR3 length: 14 amino acids. The CDR3 region is CASSYGASSYEQYF. CDR3 nucleotide sequence: TGTGCCAGCAGTTACGGGGCCAGCTCCTACGAGCAGTACTTC.

This clone was detected only once. The chain carries TRBV5-1 and TRBJ2-3, with D uncertain. The V and J ends lost 7 bases and 0 bases respectively, with 12 bases between them. Germline-derived CDR1 and CDR2 are SGHRS and YFSETQ. The CDR3 spans 14 residues. The CDR3 DNA reads as TGCGCCAGCCAGACTCGGCAGAGCACAGATACGCAGTATTTT. It translates to CASQTRQSTDTQYF.

The chain has TRBV27 and TRBJ2-2, with 10 bases that match TRBD2. The CDR3 has 16 amino acids. V dropped 5 bases and J dropped 2; count of bases not matched to a gene: 5. In germline, CDR1 is MNHEY, CDR2 SMNVEV (reference sequence). In DNA form, the CDR3 reads TGTGCCAGCAGTATCAGCGGGGGGGCAAACACCGGGGAGCTGTTTTTT. Amino acids: CASSISGGANTGELFF.

The chain uses TRBV6-1 and TRBJ2-3, with 7 bases identical to TRBD1. V lost 0 bases, J lost 5 bases, and 8 bases stayed unmatched. The CDR3 loop spans 16 amino acids. Germline V CDR1 and CDR2: MNHNS, SASEGT. The CDR3 loop is CASSEASRGSIDTQYF. The CDR3, as DNA: TGTGCCAGCAGTGAAGCGTCCAGGGGGAGTATAGATACGCAGTATTTT.

The chain employs TRBV2 and TRBJ2-7; 10 bases map to TRBD1. Germline V gene data show CDR1 as SNHLY and CDR2 as FYNNEI. V lost 7 bases to trimming and J lost 5 bases; unmatched junction nucleotides: 8. CDR3 length equals 14 residues. The CDR3 is CASKEGTGVNEQYF. The CDR3 nucleotides are TGTGCCAGCAAGGAGGGGACAGGGGTTAACGAGCAGTACTTC. The full variable domain, completed using reference TRBV2 and TRBJ2-7, is EPEVTQTPSHQVTQMGQEVILRCVPISNHLYFYWYRQILGQKVEFLVSFYNNEISEKSEIFDDQFSVERPDGSNFTLKIRSTKLEDSAMYFCASKEGTGVNEQYFGPGTRLTVT.